The 6 T cell receptor beta chains listed next were all sequenced from one sample in a study of blood T cell repertoires in COVID-19. The table came from immunoSEQ multiplex PCR; TCRdb's copy has only in-frame clones and leaves some out. The sample consists of 80,000 or so clones, about 73% of them appearing once. Material: peripheral blood. These receptor sequences come from a man aged 45-65 years with active or convalescent COVID-19.

The J gene is TRBJ2-5, the V gene TRBV5-1; 7 bases map to TRBD2. J lost 2 bases, V lost 7 bases, and 8 bases had no gene match. The CDR3 has 14 amino acids. Germline V gene lookup returns CDR1 SGHRS and CDR2 YFSETQ. The CDR3 nucleotides read TGCGCCAGCCGCCCACCGGGACTACAAGAGACCCAGTACTTC. As protein: CASRPPGLQETQYF.

The gene calls are TRBV29-1 and TRBJ2-1; TRBD2 might be the D (5 bases). Germline CDR1 reads SQVTM; CDR2 reads ANQGSEA. The CDR3 has 16 residues. The V end lost 2 bases, the J end lost 2 bases, and 16 bases lay between the germline ends. The CDR3 is CSVETSLALPYNEQFF. The CDR3, as DNA: TGCAGCGTTGAAACGTCTCTAGCCCTCCCCTACAATGAGCAGTTCTTC.

The gene calls are TRBV27 and TRBJ2-4; D may be TRBD2 (6 bases). Germline CDR1 is MNHEY and CDR2 is SMNVEV (reference sequence). V lost 6 bases and J 6 bases, leaving 12 bases between the germline ends. CDR3 length: 13 amino acids. The CDR3 sequence: CASRGTPLNIQYF. CDR3 sequence (DNA): TGTGCCAGCAGAGGGACTCCGCTAAACATTCAGTACTTC.

The chain employs TRBV6-1 and TRBJ2-3, with 8 bases identical to TRBD1. This CDR3 has 16 residues. The germline V gene encodes CDR1 MNHNS and CDR2 SASEGT. V dropped 2 bases and J dropped 4; count of bases not matched to a gene: 8. CDR3 coding DNA: TGTGCCAGCAGTGAATTGGACAGGGTTATCCCAGATACGCAGTATTTT. It specifies CASSELDRVIPDTQYF.

This clone was seen a few times. CDR3 in amino acids: CASSLFGGLGEAFF. The CDR3 bases are TGCGCCAGCAGCTTGTTCGGGGGGCTGGGTGAAGCTTTCTTT. V gene TRBV5-1 combines with J gene TRBJ1-1; D possibly corresponds to TRBD1 (6 bases). Trimming removed 1 base at V and 7 bases at J, with 14 bases between. The CDR3 has 14 residues. The germline V gene encodes CDR1 SGHRS and CDR2 YFSETQ.

The chain recombines TRBV25-1 with TRBJ1-2; weak D call: TRBD1 (5 bases). Trimming cost V 4 bases and J 3 bases, with 9 bases left between them. Germline loops: CDR1 MGHDK, CDR2 SYGVNS. The length of the CDR3 is 13 residues. CDR3 protein: CASSVVGDYGYTF. The CDR3 coding sequence is TGTGCCAGCAGTGTCGTAGGGGACTATGGCTACACCTTC.